These 20 T cell receptor beta chains originate from one sample sequenced in a study of cytotoxic CD8 clonotypes in ibrutinib-treated CLL. The repertoire was sequenced with immunoSEQ multiplex PCR; TCRdb's copy has only in-frame clones and lacks some. The sample comprises around 330,000 clones, 67% of which are singletons, and about 5.9% rests with the top ten. This material consisted of PBMCs, taken after 36 months of ibrutinib treatment. The receptor set was obtained from a human donor with chronic lymphocytic leukemia.

V gene TRBV29-1 combines with J gene TRBJ2-7, with a weak D call TRBD1 (5 bases). CDR3 length: 15 residues. Trimming took off 4 bases at V and 3 bases at J, with 19 bases between the two ends. CDR1 is SQVTM, CDR2 ANQGSEA, per germline. CDR3 DNA sequence: TGCAGCGTTGGGGGTTTAGGGGAAAAGTTCTACGAGCAGTACTTC. It translates to CSVGGLGEKFYEQYF.

The CDR3 DNA reads TGCAGCGTTGACCAGGGTGAGGGGACTGAAGCTTTCTTT. This gives the protein CSVDQGEGTEAFF. The rearrangement joins TRBV29-1 to TRBJ1-1; the D gene is possibly TRBD1 (5 bases). V lost 3 bases and J 5 bases, leaving 13 bases between the germline ends. From germline, CDR1 is SQVTM and CDR2 ANQGSEA. This CDR3 has 13 residues. Filled out from reference TRBV29-1 and TRBJ1-1, the complete variable domain reads SAVISQKPSRDICQRGTSLTIQCQVDSQVTMMFWYRQQPGQSLTLIATANQGSEATYESGFVIDKFPISRPNLTFSTLTVSNMSPEDSSIYLCSVDQGEGTEAFFGQGTRLTVV.

The V gene is TRBV5-1, the J gene TRBJ1-4, with D uncertain. CDR3 length equals 15 residues. In germline, CDR1 is SGHRS, CDR2 YFSETQ. V was shortened by 0 bases and J by 7 bases, with 13 bases between the two germline ends. Here the CDR3 reads CASSLAAKLGEKLFF. The CDR3 DNA reads as TGCGCCAGCAGCTTGGCGGCAAAACTTGGTGAAAAACTGTTTTTT. The whole variable domain, filled in from reference TRBV5-1 and TRBJ1-4, reads KAGVTQTPRYLIKTRGQQVTLSCSPISGHRSVSWYQQTPGQGLQFLFEYFSETQRNKGNFPGRFSGRQFSNSRSEMNVSTLELGDSALYLCASSLAAKLGEKLFFGSGTQLSVL.

The J gene is TRBJ2-3, the V gene TRBV4-3; 11 bases match TRBD1. V dropped 3 bases and J dropped 5; count of bases not matched to a gene: 7. The CDR3 length is 16 residues. Per germline, CDR1 LGHNA and CDR2 YSLEER. The CDR3 coding sequence is TGCGCCAGCAGCCATAAGGACAGGGGGCTGAGAGATACGCAGTATTTT. Translated: CASSHKDRGLRDTQYF.

The gene calls are TRBV7-2 and TRBJ2-3; TRBD2 aligns across 12 bases. This CDR3 has 16 amino acids. Germline assignment: CDR1 SGHTA and CDR2 FQGNSA. The junction had 4 bases not matched to a gene; V was cut back by 4 bases and J by 2 bases. The CDR3 protein is CASSSWTSGVTDTQYF. The DNA of the CDR3 is TGTGCCAGCAGCTCCTGGACTAGCGGGGTCACAGATACGCAGTATTTT.

V is TRBV12-5 and J is TRBJ2-7; the D gene could be TRBD1 or TRBD2 (6 bases each). The ends were cut back, 7 bases at V and 3 bases at J, with 19 bases in the middle. The CDR3 contains 15 residues. Germline CDR1 and CDR2: LGHNT and FRNRAP. CDR3 in amino acids: CASASRGARGYEQYF. CDR3 sequence (DNA): TGTGCTAGTGCCTCAAGGGGGGCGCGGGGCTACGAGCAGTACTTC.

In DNA, the CDR3 is TGTGCTAGTGGTTTTCCCCTTCGCAGACAGGTTTTTGGAAACACCATATATTTT. Translating it yields CASGFPLRRQVFGNTIYF. V gene TRBV12-5 combines with J gene TRBJ1-3; perhaps TRBD1 as D (6 bases). CDR1 and CDR2 from the germline V gene are LGHNT and FRNRAP. CDR3 length: 18 residues. Trimming removed 3 bases at V and 3 bases at J, with 21 bases between.

The chain recombines TRBV10-3 with TRBJ1-1; the D gene is possibly TRBD1 (6 bases). The length of the CDR3 is 14 residues. Looked up from germline, CDR1 is ENHRY and CDR2 is SYGVKD. V lost 2 bases and J lost 3, with 10 bases in between. DNA for the CDR3: TGTGCCATCAGTGAGGGGGGGGCGGACACTGAAGCTTTCTTT. Residues: CAISEGGADTEAFF.

This chain links TRBV30 with TRBJ1-2; D uncertain. CDR1 GTSNPN and CDR2 SVGIG come from the germline V gene (reference sequence). The V gene lost 4 bases and the J gene lost 8 bases, with 17 bases spanning the gap. The CDR3 sequence is 13 residues long. The CDR3 here is CAWTRGGRRGYTF. The CDR3 DNA is TGTGCCTGGACTCGGGGAGGGAGGAGGGGCTACACCTTC.

The V call is TRBV29-1, the J call TRBJ2-3, with 8 nucleotides matching TRBD2. The junction had 2 bases not matched to a gene; V was cut back by 5 bases and J by 4 bases. Per germline, CDR1 SQVTM and CDR2 ANQGSEA. The CDR3 consists of 12 residues. As DNA, the CDR3 is TGCAGCGTTTTGCGGGGGGCAGATACGCAGTATTTT. Protein sequence: CSVLRGADTQYF.

J is TRBJ1-2 and V is TRBV28, with TRBD1 as a possible D gene (5 bases). The CDR3 runs 16 residues. Trimming pared 5 bases from V and 8 bases from J, leaving 24 bases between. The germline V gene has CDR1 MDHEN and CDR2 SYDVKM. CDR3 DNA sequence: TGTGCCAGCAGTCCCCAATGGGACGGAGTTTTTAGGGGCTACACCTTC. It specifies CASSPQWDGVFRGYTF.

The V call is TRBV9, the J call TRBJ1-2; D is unclear. This CDR3 is 16 amino acids long. Germline V gene sequence: CDR1 SGDLS, CDR2 YYNGEE. The ends were cut back, 0 bases at V and 4 bases at J, with 16 bases in the middle. CDR3 amino acids: CASSVDEGGSSYGYTF. The DNA for the CDR3 is TGTGCCAGCAGCGTAGATGAAGGCGGCAGTAGCTATGGCTACACCTTC.

The chain uses TRBV4-1 and TRBJ1-5; unclear D gene. The V end lost 1 base, the J end lost 6 bases, and 13 bases lay between the germline ends. CDR1 and CDR2 from the germline V gene are MGHRA and YSYEKL. The CDR3 has 15 amino acids. Here the CDR3 reads CASSQVYPGSQPQHF. The CDR3 bases are TGCGCCAGCAGCCAAGTTTACCCGGGGAGTCAGCCCCAGCATTTT.

J is TRBJ1-1 and V is TRBV14, with 7 nucleotides matching TRBD1. Germline V gene sequence: CDR1 SGHDN, CDR2 FVKESK. J was trimmed by 4 bases and V by 6 bases; bases with no gene match: 11. CDR3 size: 15 residues. DNA of the CDR3: TGTGCCAGCAGGCAACTTACAGGGGTCCCCACTGAAGCTTTCTTT. As protein: CASRQLTGVPTEAFF.

This clone showed up just a few times. The genes are TRBV4-1 and TRBJ1-2; D gene unclear. In germline, CDR1 is MGHRA, CDR2 YSYEKL. Trimming removed 4 bases at V and 4 bases at J, with 13 bases between. The CDR3 is 14 amino acids. The CDR3 DNA follows: TGCGCCAGCAGCCCCCCGCTGGGTGTCTATGGCTACACCTTC. It encodes CASSPPLGVYGYTF.

This chain uses TRBV2 with TRBJ1-5, with TRBD1 identical over 8 bases. The CDR3 extends over 15 amino acids. Trimming took 5 bases from V and 6 from J; bases not matched to a gene: 9. Looked up from germline, CDR1 is SNHLY and CDR2 is FYNNEI. CDR3 in DNA: TGTGCCAGCAGTCCTGGTCAGGGGGCTTTTCAGCCCCAGCATTTT. Its protein is CASSPGQGAFQPQHF.

This clone has only one observation. The chain recombines TRBV7-2 with TRBJ2-7; 7 nucleotides align to TRBD2. This CDR3 comprises 12 residues. CDR1 is SGHTA and CDR2 is FQGNSA in the germline V gene. The junction had 3 bases not matched to a gene; V was cut back by 2 bases and J by 8 bases. CDR3 DNA: TGTGCCAGCAGCTTATCGGGGGGAAAGCAGTACTTC. Its protein product is CASSLSGGKQYF. The entire variable domain, with the rest obtained from reference TRBV7-2 and TRBJ2-7, is as follows: GAGVSQSPSNKVTEKGKDVELRCDPISGHTALYWYRQSLGQGLEFLIYFQGNSAPDKSGLPSDRFSAERTGGSVSTLTIQRTQQEDSAVYLCASSLSGGKQYFGPGTRLTVT.

The V call is TRBV18, the J call TRBJ1-2; D is ambiguous. The CDR3 is made up of 14 amino acids. Trimming took 3 bases from V and 1 from J, leaving 9 bases between them. Germline V lookup: CDR1 KGHSH, CDR2 LQKENI. CDR3 protein: CASSPSRFNYGYTF. The CDR3 DNA reads as TGTGCCAGCTCACCCAGCAGGTTTAACTATGGCTACACCTTC.

V is TRBV4-1 and J is TRBJ2-3; the match to TRBD1 covers 9 bases. This CDR3 contains 17 residues. Germline CDR1 reads MGHRA; CDR2 reads YSYEKL. V trimming: 2 bases; J trimming: 6 bases; junction bases outside the gene matches: 12. The CDR3 sequence: CASSQSPGQGFSDTQYF. Written as DNA, the CDR3 is TGCGCCAGCAGCCAATCTCCGGGACAGGGTTTTTCGGATACGCAGTATTTT.

This clone was recorded a few times. The sample has other DNA sequences that encode this CDR3 too. The chain is built from TRBV27 and TRBJ1-5, with a tentative D call TRBD1 (5 bases). Trimming took off 0 bases at V and 7 bases at J, with 7 bases between the two ends. This CDR3 has 13 residues. Germline assignment: CDR1 MNHEY and CDR2 SMNVEV (reference sequence). As DNA, the CDR3 is TGTGCCAGCAGTTTATCCGGGGGGCAGCCCCAGCATTTT. It encodes CASSLSGGQPQHF.